This T cell receptor (beta chain) was sequenced for a study of T cells in Graves' hyperthyroidism and ophthalmopathy. The CDR3 sequence is 16 residues long. Trimming at V came to 0 bases and at J to 2 bases, leaving 6 bases not matched to a gene. CDR1 is LGHDT, CDR2 YNNKEL, per germline (reference sequence). Using RNA transcripts as the source, TCR beta CDR3 regions were amplified. TCR CDR3 regions were first amplified by RT-PCR with HTBI primers. One entry per CDR3 protein results from TCRdb running MiXCR on the multiplex PCR reads. The data contain 700,000 or so distinct CDR3 sequences, over 15% of them seen just once; the ten biggest clones take up approximately 8.4%. Whole-study findings and limits: In blood, most of the thyroid clonotypes expanded above 0.001 were also present.

This clonotype has at least ten counts. The antigen is undetermined. This receptor was identified in a man aged 18 to 30 with Graves' hyperthyroidism. V is TRBV3-1 and J is TRBJ2-5; 7 nucleotides line up with TRBD2. Sequenced material: blood. The DNA for the CDR3 is TGTGCCAGCAGCCAAGATCGGCCTAGCGGACAAGAGACCCAGTACTTC. This translates into CASSQDRPSGQETQYF.